These 12 T cell receptor beta chains originate from one sample sequenced in a study of blood T cell repertoires in COVID-19. The protocol was immunoSEQ multiplex PCR, while the TCRdb copy is restricted to in-frame clones and leaves out a portion. Of roughly 250,000 clones listed, about 87% are singletons. Sequenced sample: peripheral blood. Receptors were obtained from a woman aged 45-59 years with acute or convalescent COVID-19.

The chain has TRBV4-1 and TRBJ1-5; 9 nucleotides agree with TRBD1. CDR3 length: 14 residues. The junction had 1 base not matched to a gene; V was cut back by 4 bases and J by 3 bases. Germline V gene lookup returns CDR1 MGHRA and CDR2 YSYEKL. The CDR3 loop reads CASSRTGDNQPQHF. The CDR3 DNA reads TGCGCCAGCAGCCGGACAGGGGACAATCAGCCCCAGCATTTT.

V gene TRBV24-1 combines with J gene TRBJ1-4; TRBD1 is a possible D gene (5 bases). Germline V gene data show CDR1 as KGHDR and CDR2 as SFDVKD. The CDR3 has 15 residues. Trimming removed 4 bases from V and 7 bases from J, with 15 bases in between. CDR3 sequence: CATSDPGPSGEKLFF. The CDR3 DNA is TGTGCCACCAGTGACCCGGGGCCTAGCGGTGAAAAACTGTTTTTT.

The rearrangement uses TRBV10-3 and TRBJ2-5; D is possibly TRBD2 (6 bases). The CDR3 has 15 residues. The V gene's germline CDR1 is ENHRY and CDR2 SYGVKD. V lost 3 bases to trimming and J lost 3 bases, with 14 bases between them. CDR3 sequence reads: CAISEGAGIKETQYF. The DNA of the CDR3 is TGTGCCATCAGTGAAGGGGCGGGGATAAAAGAGACCCAGTACTTC.

The genes are TRBV7-3 and TRBJ2-3, with TRBD1 as a possible D gene (5 bases). Germline V gives CDR1 SGHTA, CDR2 FQGTGA. The germline V and J ends were trimmed by 2 bases and 0 bases, with 9 bases remaining between them. The CDR3 runs to 15 residues. This CDR3 reads CASSLWAGSTDTQYF. As DNA, the CDR3 is TGTGCCAGCAGCTTATGGGCAGGGAGCACAGATACGCAGTATTTT. The full variable domain, in which reference TRBV7-3 and TRBJ2-3 provide the parts outside the CDR3, is GAGVSQTPSNKVTEKGKYVELRCDPISGHTALYWYRQSLGQGPEFLIYFQGTGAADDSGLPNDRFFAVRPEGSVSTLKIQRTERGDSAVYLCASSLWAGSTDTQYFGPGTRLTVL.

V gene TRBV9 combines with J gene TRBJ2-5, with 9 bases matching TRBD1. CDR1 and CDR2 from the germline V gene are SGDLS and YYNGEE. This CDR3 comprises 16 residues. Unmatched junction bases numbered 7, after V lost 4 bases and J lost 0 bases. CDR3 coding DNA: TGTGCCAGCAGCCCTAGACAGGGGGTGTACCAAGAGACCCAGTACTTC. It is translated as CASSPRQGVYQETQYF. The complete variable domain, with remaining parts taken from reference TRBV9 and TRBJ2-5, reads DSGVTQTPKHLITATGQRVTLRCSPRSGDLSVYWYQQSLDQGLQFLIQYYNGEERAKGNILERFSAQQFPDLHSELNLSSLELGDSALYFCASSPRQGVYQETQYFGPGTRLLVL.

The rearrangement joins TRBV27 to TRBJ1-5; weak D call: TRBD1 (6 bases). V dropped 3 bases and J dropped 2 bases, with 11 bases sitting between them. The length of the CDR3 is 15 residues. Germline CDR1 is MNHEY and CDR2 is SMNVEV (reference sequence). CDR3 nucleotide sequence: TGTGCCAGCAGTTTTGGGGGCGCGGGCAATCAGCCCCAGCATTTT. Its protein product is CASSFGGAGNQPQHF.

The genes are TRBV5-4 and TRBJ2-2; unclear D gene. CDR1 is SGHNT and CDR2 is YYREEE in the germline V gene (reference sequence). V was pared by 0 bases and J by 6 bases, with 12 bases between. This CDR3 region has 15 residues. The chain's CDR3 is CASSLAAERAGELFF. The DNA for the CDR3 is TGTGCCAGCAGCTTGGCGGCAGAACGGGCCGGGGAGCTGTTTTTT.

This rearrangement joins TRBV7-6 to TRBJ1-1; D unclear. The CDR3 spans 15 residues. V gave up 6 bases and J gave up 0 bases, with 14 bases separating them. Germline lookup yields CDR1 SGHVS and CDR2 FNYEAQ. The DNA for the CDR3 is TGTGCCAGCAGTCGATTCAACACCTTGAACACTGAAGCTTTCTTT. Its translation is CASSRFNTLNTEAFF.

The chain has TRBV7-3 and TRBJ2-6, with TRBD2 matching over 9 bases. Germline assignment: CDR1 SGHTA and CDR2 FQGTGA. The CDR3 covers 20 residues. V lost 2 bases to trimming and J lost 0 bases; unmatched junction nucleotides: 11. The CDR3 spells CASSLVPSGTVRSGANVLTF. For the CDR3, the DNA is TGTGCCAGCAGCTTAGTCCCTAGCGGGACCGTACGCTCTGGGGCCAACGTCCTGACTTTC.

The chain carries TRBV2 and TRBJ2-1; tentatively, D is TRBD1 (5 bases). Germline-derived CDR1 and CDR2 are SNHLY and FYNNEI. With 7 bases removed from V and 4 bases from J, the gap between germline ends came to 14 bases. The length of the CDR3 is 14 residues. This CDR3 is CASIPRVVYNEQFF. DNA for the CDR3: TGTGCCAGCATCCCCAGGGTGGTTTACAATGAGCAGTTCTTC.

This chain joins TRBV6-5 and TRBJ1-6; no clear D gene. The CDR3 spans 13 residues. The V and J ends lost 7 bases and 6 bases respectively, with 10 bases between them. The germline V gene encodes CDR1 MNHEY and CDR2 SVGAGI. The CDR3 DNA sequence: TGTGCCAGCACCGAGGCAGCTAATTCACCCCTCCACTTT. Translated: CASTEAANSPLHF.

This clone has more than one count but fewer than ten. The V gene is TRBV7-6, the J gene TRBJ2-1; 10 nucleotides align to TRBD2. CDR1 is SGHVS, CDR2 FNYEAQ, per germline. CDR3 size: 15 residues. Trimming at V came to 5 bases and at J to 7 bases, leaving 8 bases not matched to a gene. In DNA form, the CDR3 reads TGTGCCAGCAGCCAACTAGCGGGGTTGGGTAATGAGCAGTTCTTC. This codes for CASSQLAGLGNEQFF. Together with reference TRBV7-6 and TRBJ2-1, the CDR3 gives the full variable domain: GAGVSQSPRYKVTKRGQDVALRCDPISGHVSLYWYRQALGQGPEFLTYFNYEAQQDKSGLPNDRFSAERPEGSISTLTIQRTEQRDSAMYRCASSQLAGLGNEQFFGPGTRLTVL.